This T cell receptor beta chain was identified in a study of cytomegalovirus exposure and HLA in healthy donors. Study-wide results and limits: Fewer N-insertions than the approximately 610-donor mean were reportedly shown by an Asian-associated ancestry cluster in a later analysis. Researchers reportedly found TCR beta sequences accurately predicted most subjects' HLA-A and HLA-B alleles.

Vbeta (60) and Jbeta (13) primers were used in the PCR. Sequenced by immunoSEQ multiplex PCR; TCRdb stores in-frame clones only, minus some. The data contain 200,000 or so clones, over 65% of them singletons. As for this clone: Its specificity is not known.

The ends were cut back, 4 bases at V and 2 bases at J, with 22 bases in the middle. The CDR3 is made up of 18 amino acids. Germline V lookup: CDR1 MNHNS, CDR2 SASEGT. The clonotype comes from a woman aged 25 to 39 in good health and CMV-seronegative. The sample taken for sequencing was PBMCs. The V gene is TRBV6-1, the J gene TRBJ2-3; weak D call: TRBD1 (5 bases). The CDR3 DNA reads as TGTGCCAGCAGTGTTGCTGGGGCAGGTAAAGAACTCACAGATACGCAGTATTTT. It codes for CASSVAGAGKELTDTQYF.